Listed below are T cell receptor beta chains from one sample, sequenced in a study of T cells expressing NK-cell markers. TCRdb reanalyzed the 5' RACE reads, giving one entry per CDR3 protein sequence and no DNA. This sample's table has about 260,000 distinct CDR3 sequences. Input material: blood T cells: a sorted CD56 or NKG2C T cell subset, CD4+ or CD8+ T cells, or bulk PBMC T cells (not recorded which). The receptors come from a woman aged 18-70 years in good health. The CDR3 runs from the conserved cysteine through the conserved F or W.

j_gene	v_gene	CDR3aa
TRBJ2-4	TRBV4-2	CASSQEPTWDIQYF
TRBJ2-2	TRBV5-1	CASLEGAGVTGELFF
TRBJ2-4	TRBV5-1	CASSLGGTDIQYF
TRBJ2-6	TRBV12-3/TRBV12-4	CASSLAAAHSGANVLTF
TRBJ2-1	TRBV7-3	CASRLSGSEQFF
TRBJ2-2	TRBV30	CAWRAGGTAAGELFF
TRBJ2-2	TRBV2	CANVKGPNTGELFF
TRBJ2-6	TRBV29-1	CSVGPQGAPGANVLTF
TRBJ1-1	TRBV12-3/TRBV12-4	CASSFGRPNTEAFF
TRBJ2-1	TRBV7-3	CASSRLAGPSNEQFF
TRBJ1-2	TRBV12-3/TRBV12-4	CASSWSRVGGGYTF
TRBJ2-1	TRBV29-1	CSVEVGQPYNEQFF
TRBJ1-4	TRBV4-3	CASSQEDGEKLFF
TRBJ2-7	TRBV20-1	CSARVDRPPYEQYF
TRBJ2-7	TRBV7-2	CASSFATSGTYEQYF
TRBJ1-6	TRBV29-1	CSVTTGRGGSPLHF
TRBJ1-1	TRBV3-1	CASSQVTHPRTEAFF
TRBJ2-5	TRBV7-2	CASSLVGVGETQYF
TRBJ2-7	TRBV7-2	CASSRDRLYEQYF
TRBJ1-3	TRBV15	CATSRFGTGGNTIYF
TRBJ1-2	TRBV20-1	CSARDPWSNYGYTF
TRBJ2-3	TRBV5-1	CASRRQGDSDTQYF